This is a list of T cell receptor beta chains from one sample in a study of cytomegalovirus exposure and HLA in healthy donors. TCRdb keeps only in-frame clones here, not all; method: immunoSEQ multiplex PCR. Of approximately 140,000 clones listed, 77% are singletons. The sequenced sample consisted of PBMCs. The origin of the receptors is a female donor in good health and CMV-seronegative. Each CDR3 is given with its conserved first and last residue. Fields, in order: V gene, clone size, J gene, D gene, CDR3 length, CDR3 protein, CDR3 DNA. D genes are given only for firm matches. Clone size, where shown, is once, few, many, or a class for clones that have expanded.

TRBV25-1,once,TRBJ1-2,TRBD1,14,CASSVGQGVCGYTF,TGTGCCAGCAGTGTTGGACAGGGCGTCTGTGGCTACACCTTC
TRBV5-1,-,TRBJ1-2,TRBD1,14,CASSKGQGEYGYTF,TGCGCCAGCAGCAAAGGACAGGGGGAGTATGGCTACACCTTC
TRBV7-9,-,TRBJ2-7,TRBD1,12,CASSRDRGRENF,TGTGCCAGCAGCCGGGACAGGGGGCGAGAGAACTTC
TRBV6-1,few,TRBJ2-7,-,12,CAARQVLSEQYF,TGTGCCGCAAGACAGGTTCTCTCCGAGCAGTACTTC
TRBV27,-,TRBJ2-3,TRBD2,17,CASSLSPSGGGTDTQYF,TGTGCCAGCAGTTTATCTCCTAGCGGGGGGGGCACAGATACGCAGTATTTT
TRBV6-1,few,TRBJ1-1,-,12,CASSSPPGGAFF,TGTGCCAGCAGCTCTCCCCCGGGGGGAGCTTTCTTT
TRBV4-1,few,TRBJ1-1,-,15,CASSQDEGVGTEAFF,TGCGCCAGCAGCCAAGATGAAGGGGTAGGGACTGAAGCTTTCTTT
TRBV14,-,TRBJ2-1,TRBD2,15,CASSHPRLAADEQFF,TGTGCCAGCAGCCACCCCCGACTAGCGGCTGATGAGCAGTTCTTC
TRBV2,-,TRBJ1-6,-,15,CASASDRTLNSPLHF,TGTGCCAGCGCGAGTGACAGAACGCTTAATTCACCCCTCCACTTT
TRBV5-6,-,TRBJ2-1,TRBD2,15,CASSLSSGSFYEQFF,TGTGCCAGCAGCTTATCTAGCGGGAGCTTTTATGAGCAGTTCTTC
TRBV29-1,few,TRBJ1-2,-,12,CSVDRQNYGYTF,TGCAGCGTTGACAGACAGAACTATGGCTACACCTTC
TRBV7-2,-,TRBJ2-3,TRBD2,18,CASSFYIGTSGGKDTQYF,TGTGCCAGCAGCTTCTATATAGGGACTAGCGGGGGAAAAGATACGCAGTATTTT
TRBV7-8,-,TRBJ1-5,-,15,CASSSRGEGDQPQHF,TGTGCCAGCAGCTCCAGGGGTGAAGGGGATCAGCCCCAGCATTTT
TRBV13,-,TRBJ1-3,-,15,CASSLLLAGGNTIYF,TGTGCCAGCAGCTTACTCCTGGCAGGTGGAAACACCATATATTTT
TRBV30,-,TRBJ2-1,TRBD1,12,CAWDRGPGEQFF,TGTGCCTGGGACAGGGGGCCTGGGGAGCAGTTCTTC
TRBV15,-,TRBJ2-7,-,18,CATSRGPIRTWALYEQYF,TGTGCCACCAGCAGAGGCCCCATCCGTACATGGGCGCTCTACGAGCAGTACTTC